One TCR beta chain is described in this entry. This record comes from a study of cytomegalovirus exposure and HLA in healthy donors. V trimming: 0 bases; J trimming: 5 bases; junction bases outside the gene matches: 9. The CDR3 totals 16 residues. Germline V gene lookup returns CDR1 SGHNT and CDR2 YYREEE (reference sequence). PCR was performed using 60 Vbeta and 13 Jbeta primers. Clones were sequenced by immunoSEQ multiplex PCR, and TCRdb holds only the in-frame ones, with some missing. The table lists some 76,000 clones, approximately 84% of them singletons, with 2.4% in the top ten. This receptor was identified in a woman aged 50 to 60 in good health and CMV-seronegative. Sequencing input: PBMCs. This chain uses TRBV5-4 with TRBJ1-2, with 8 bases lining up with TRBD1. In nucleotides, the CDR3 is TGTGCCAGCAGCTTGGGCTCGGGACAGGCGGATTATGGCTACACCTTC. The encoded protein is CASSLGSGQADYGYTF.